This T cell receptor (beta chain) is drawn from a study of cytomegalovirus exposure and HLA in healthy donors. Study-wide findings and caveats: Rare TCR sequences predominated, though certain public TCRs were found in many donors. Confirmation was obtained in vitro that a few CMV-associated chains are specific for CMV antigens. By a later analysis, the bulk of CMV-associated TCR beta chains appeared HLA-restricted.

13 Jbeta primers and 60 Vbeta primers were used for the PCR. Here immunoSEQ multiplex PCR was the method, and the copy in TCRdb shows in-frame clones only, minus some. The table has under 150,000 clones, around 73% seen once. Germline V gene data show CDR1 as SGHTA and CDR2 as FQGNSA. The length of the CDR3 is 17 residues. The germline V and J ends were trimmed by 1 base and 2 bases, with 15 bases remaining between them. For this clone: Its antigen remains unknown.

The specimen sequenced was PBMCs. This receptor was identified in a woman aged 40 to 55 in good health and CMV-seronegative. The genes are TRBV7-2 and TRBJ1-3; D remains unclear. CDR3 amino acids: CASSLELLLTTGNTIYF. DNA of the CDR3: TGTGCCAGCAGCTTAGAACTGTTGCTTACTACTGGAAACACCATATATTTT.